The source of this T cell receptor beta chain is a study of blood T cell repertoires in COVID-19. Study in general: Both acute and convalescent COVID-19 samples were obtained from the United States, Italy and Spain.

V dropped 8 bases and J dropped 5 bases, with 12 bases sitting between them. The germline gives CDR1 MNHEY, CDR2 SMNVEV (reference sequence). This CDR3 is 13 amino acids long. Under the authors' procedure: The assay estimated nucleated cells by amplifying reference gene primers. Assay: immunoSEQ multiplex PCR; the TCRdb copy retains only in-frame clones and omits some. D and trimming were read from the DNA, whereas the V and J calls and clone size are those reported in that table. The sample yields approximately 440,000 clones, approximately 89% seen once. The specimen sequenced was peripheral blood. This chain joins TRBV27 and TRBJ2-2, with a possible D match to TRBD1 (6 bases). The receptor comes from a woman aged 50 to 65 with COVID-19, enrolled during active disease. Here the CDR3 reads CASLRGPTGELFF. The CDR3 coding sequence is TGTGCCAGCCTCAGGGGCCCTACCGGGGAGCTGTTTTTT.